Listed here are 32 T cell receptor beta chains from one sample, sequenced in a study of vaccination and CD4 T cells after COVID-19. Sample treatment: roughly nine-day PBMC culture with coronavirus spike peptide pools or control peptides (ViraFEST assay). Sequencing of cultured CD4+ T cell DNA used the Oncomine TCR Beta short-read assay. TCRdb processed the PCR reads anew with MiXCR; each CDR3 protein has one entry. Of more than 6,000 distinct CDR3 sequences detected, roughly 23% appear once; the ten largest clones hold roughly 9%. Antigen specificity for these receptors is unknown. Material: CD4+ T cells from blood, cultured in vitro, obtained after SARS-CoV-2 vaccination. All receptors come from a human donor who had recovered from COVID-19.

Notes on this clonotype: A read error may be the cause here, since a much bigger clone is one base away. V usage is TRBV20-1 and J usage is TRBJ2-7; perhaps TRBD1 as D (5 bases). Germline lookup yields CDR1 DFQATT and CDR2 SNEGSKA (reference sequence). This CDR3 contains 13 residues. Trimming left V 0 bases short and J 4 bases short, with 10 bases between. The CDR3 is CSARDPGLYEQYF. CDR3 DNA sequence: TGCAGTGCTAGAGATCCAGGGCTTTACGAGCAGTACTTC.

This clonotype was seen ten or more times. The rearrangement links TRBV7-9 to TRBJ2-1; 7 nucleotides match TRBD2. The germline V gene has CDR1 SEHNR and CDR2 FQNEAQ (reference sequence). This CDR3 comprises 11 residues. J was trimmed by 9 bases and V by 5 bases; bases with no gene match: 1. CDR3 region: CASSGGGEQFF. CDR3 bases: TGTGCCAGCAGCGGGGGGGGTGAGCAGTTCTTC.

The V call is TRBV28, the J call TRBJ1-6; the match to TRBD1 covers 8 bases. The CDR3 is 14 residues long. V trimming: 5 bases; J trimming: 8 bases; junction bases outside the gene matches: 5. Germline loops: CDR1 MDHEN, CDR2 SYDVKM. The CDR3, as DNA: TGTGCCAGCAGTCCAGGGGGCTTTGATTCACCCCTCCACTTT. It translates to CASSPGGFDSPLHF.

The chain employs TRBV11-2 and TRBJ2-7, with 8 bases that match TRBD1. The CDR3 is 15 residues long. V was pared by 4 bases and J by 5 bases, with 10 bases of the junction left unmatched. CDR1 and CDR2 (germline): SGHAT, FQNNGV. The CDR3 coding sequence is TGTGCCAGCAGCTCCCGGACAGGGCGAGATGACGAGCAGTACTTC. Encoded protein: CASSSRTGRDDEQYF.

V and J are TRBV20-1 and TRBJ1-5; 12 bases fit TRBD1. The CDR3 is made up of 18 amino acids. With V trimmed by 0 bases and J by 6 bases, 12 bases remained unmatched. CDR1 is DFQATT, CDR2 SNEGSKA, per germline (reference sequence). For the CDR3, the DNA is TGCAGTGCTAGAGATGAGGGGACAGGGGGCGTTCAGTTTCAGCCCCAGCATTTT. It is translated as CSARDEGTGGVQFQPQHF.

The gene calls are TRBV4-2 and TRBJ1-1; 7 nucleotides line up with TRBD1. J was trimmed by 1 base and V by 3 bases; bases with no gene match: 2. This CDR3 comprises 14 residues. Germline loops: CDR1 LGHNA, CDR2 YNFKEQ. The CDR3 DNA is TGTGCCAGCAGCCAGGGACAGCAGAACACTGAAGCTTTCTTT. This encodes CASSQGQQNTEAFF.

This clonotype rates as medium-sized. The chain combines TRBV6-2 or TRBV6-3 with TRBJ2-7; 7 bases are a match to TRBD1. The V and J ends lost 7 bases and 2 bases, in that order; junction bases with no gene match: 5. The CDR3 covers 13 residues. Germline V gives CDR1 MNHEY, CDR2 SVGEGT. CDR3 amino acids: CASTRTGAYEQYF. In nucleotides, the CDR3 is TGTGCCAGCACTCGGACAGGCGCCTACGAGCAGTACTTC.

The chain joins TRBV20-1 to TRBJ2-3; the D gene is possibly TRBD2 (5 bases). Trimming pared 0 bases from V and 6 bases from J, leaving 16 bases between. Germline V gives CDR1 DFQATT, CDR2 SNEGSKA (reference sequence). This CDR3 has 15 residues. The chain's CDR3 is CSARDHAGGTDTQYF. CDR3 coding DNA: TGCAGTGCTAGAGACCACGCCGGAGGAACCGATACGCAGTATTTT.

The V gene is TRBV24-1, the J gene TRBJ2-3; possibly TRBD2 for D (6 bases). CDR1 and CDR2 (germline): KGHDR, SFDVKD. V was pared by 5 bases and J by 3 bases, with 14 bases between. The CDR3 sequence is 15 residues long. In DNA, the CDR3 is TGTGCCACCAGTGGCCGGGACTCCCTAACAGATACGCAGTATTTT. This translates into CATSGRDSLTDTQYF.

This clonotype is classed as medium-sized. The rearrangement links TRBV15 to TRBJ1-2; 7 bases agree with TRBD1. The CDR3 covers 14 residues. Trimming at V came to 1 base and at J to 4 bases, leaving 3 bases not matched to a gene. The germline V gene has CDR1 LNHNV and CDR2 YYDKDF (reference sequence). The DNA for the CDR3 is TGTGCCACCAGCAGAGGGGACAGCTCCTATGGCTACACCTTC. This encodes CATSRGDSSYGYTF.

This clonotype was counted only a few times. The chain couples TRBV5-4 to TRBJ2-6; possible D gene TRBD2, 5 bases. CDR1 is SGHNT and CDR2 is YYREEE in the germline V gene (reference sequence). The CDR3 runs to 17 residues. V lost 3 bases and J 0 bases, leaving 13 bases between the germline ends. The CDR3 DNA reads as TGTGCCAGCAGCTGGAGGCTACAGAGCTCTGGGGCCAACGTCCTGACTTTC. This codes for CASSWRLQSSGANVLTF.

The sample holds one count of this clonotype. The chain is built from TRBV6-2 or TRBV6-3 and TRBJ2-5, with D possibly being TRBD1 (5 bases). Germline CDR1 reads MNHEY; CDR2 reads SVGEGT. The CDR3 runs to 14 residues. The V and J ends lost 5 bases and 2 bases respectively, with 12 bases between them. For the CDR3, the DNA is TGTGCCAGCAGTAGGAATCAGGGTCAAGAGACCCAGTACTTC. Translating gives CASSRNQGQETQYF.

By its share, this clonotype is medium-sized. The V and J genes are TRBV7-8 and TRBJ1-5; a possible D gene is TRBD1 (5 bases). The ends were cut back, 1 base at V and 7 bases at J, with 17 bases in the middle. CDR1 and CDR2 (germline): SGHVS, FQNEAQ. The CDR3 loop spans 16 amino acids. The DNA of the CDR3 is TGTGCCAGCAGCTTAGAATTGGCGGGGGACGGCCAGCCCCAGCATTTT. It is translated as CASSLELAGDGQPQHF. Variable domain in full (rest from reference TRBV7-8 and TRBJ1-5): GAGVSQSPRYKVAKRGQDVALRCDPISGHVSLFWYQQALGQGPEFLTYFQNEAQLDKSGLPSDRFFAERPEGSVSTLKIQRTQQEDSAVYLCASSLELAGDGQPQHFGDGTRLSIL.

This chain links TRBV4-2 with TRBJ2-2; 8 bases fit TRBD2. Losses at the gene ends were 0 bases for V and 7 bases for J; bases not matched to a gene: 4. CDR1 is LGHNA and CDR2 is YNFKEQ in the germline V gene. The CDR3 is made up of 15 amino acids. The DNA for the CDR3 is TGTGCCAGCAGCCAAGACGGGGGGGGTTACGGGGAGCTGTTTTTT. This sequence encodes CASSQDGGGYGELFF.

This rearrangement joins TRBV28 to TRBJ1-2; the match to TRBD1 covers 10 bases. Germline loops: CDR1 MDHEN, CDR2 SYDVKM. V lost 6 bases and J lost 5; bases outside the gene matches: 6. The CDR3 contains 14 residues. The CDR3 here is CASRRTDRGYGYTF. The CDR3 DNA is TGTGCCAGCAGGAGGACGGACAGGGGGTATGGCTACACCTTC.

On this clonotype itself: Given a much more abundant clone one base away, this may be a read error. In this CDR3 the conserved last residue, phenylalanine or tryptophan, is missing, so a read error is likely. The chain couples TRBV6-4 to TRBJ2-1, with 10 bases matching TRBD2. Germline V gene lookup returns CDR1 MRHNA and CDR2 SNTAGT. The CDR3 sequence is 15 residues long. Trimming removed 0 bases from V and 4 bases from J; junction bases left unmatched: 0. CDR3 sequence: CASSDSTSGYNEQFS. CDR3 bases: TGTGCCAGCAGTGACTCGACTAGCGGGTACAATGAGCAGTTCTCC.

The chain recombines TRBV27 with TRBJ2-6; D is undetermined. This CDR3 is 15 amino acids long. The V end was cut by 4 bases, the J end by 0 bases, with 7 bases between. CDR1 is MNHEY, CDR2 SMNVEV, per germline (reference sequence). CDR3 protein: CASSWGISGANVLTF. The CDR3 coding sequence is TGTGCCAGCAGTTGGGGAATCTCTGGGGCCAACGTCCTGACTTTC.

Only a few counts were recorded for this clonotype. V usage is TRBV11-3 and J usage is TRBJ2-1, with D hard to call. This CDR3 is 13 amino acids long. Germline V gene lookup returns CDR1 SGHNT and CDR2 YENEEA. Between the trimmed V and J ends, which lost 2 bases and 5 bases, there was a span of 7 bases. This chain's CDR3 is CASSLIRNNEQFF. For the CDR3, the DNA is TGTGCCAGCAGCTTAATACGGAACAATGAGCAGTTCTTC.

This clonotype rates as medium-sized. CDR3 in DNA: TGCAGTGCTAGAGAAGGAACATCGGTGGAGACCCAGTACTTC. It codes for CSAREGTSVETQYF. The genes are TRBV20-1 and TRBJ2-5; D gene ambiguous. The CDR3 covers 14 residues. V lost 0 bases to trimming and J lost 5 bases, with 13 bases between them. Germline lookup yields CDR1 DFQATT and CDR2 SNEGSKA (reference sequence).

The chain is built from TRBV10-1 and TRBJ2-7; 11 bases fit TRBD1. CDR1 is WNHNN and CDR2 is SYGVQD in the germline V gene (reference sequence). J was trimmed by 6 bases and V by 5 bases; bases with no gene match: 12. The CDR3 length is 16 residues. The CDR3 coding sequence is TGCGCCAGCAGTCCGAGGCCCGGGACAGGGGGAATCGAGCAGTACTTC. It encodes CASSPRPGTGGIEQYF.

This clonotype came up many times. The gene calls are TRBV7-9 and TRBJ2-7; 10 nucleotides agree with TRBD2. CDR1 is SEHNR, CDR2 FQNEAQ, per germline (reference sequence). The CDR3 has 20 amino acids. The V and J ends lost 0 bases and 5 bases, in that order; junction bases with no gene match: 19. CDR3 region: CASSLALTSGTVRGFHEQYF. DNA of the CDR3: TGTGCCAGCAGCTTAGCGCTCACTAGCGGGACCGTTAGGGGCTTTCACGAGCAGTACTTC.

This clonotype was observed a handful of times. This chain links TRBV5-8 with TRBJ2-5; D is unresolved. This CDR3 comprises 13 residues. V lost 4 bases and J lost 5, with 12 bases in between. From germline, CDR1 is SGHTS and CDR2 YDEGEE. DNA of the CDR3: TGTGCCAGCAGCCCTCAAGTTGGGGAGACCCAGTACTTC. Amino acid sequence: CASSPQVGETQYF.

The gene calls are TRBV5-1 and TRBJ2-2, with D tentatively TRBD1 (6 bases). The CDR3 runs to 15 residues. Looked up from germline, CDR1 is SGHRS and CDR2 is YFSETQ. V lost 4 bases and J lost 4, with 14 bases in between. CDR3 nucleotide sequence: TGCGCCAGCAGCCCCAGGGGCCCAGCCACCGGGGAGCTGTTTTTT. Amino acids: CASSPRGPATGELFF.

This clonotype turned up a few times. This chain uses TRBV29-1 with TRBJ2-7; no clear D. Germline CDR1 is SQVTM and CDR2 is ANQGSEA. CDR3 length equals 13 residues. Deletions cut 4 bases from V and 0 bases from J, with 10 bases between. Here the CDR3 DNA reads TGCAGCGTTGCAGAGGTGAACTCCTACGAGCAGTACTTC. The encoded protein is CSVAEVNSYEQYF.

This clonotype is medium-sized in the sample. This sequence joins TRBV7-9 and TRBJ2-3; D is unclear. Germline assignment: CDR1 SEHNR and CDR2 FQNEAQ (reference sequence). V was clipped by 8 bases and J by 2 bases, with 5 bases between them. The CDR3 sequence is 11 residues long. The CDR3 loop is CASLYTDTQYF. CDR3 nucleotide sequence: TGTGCCAGCCTGTACACAGATACGCAGTATTTT.

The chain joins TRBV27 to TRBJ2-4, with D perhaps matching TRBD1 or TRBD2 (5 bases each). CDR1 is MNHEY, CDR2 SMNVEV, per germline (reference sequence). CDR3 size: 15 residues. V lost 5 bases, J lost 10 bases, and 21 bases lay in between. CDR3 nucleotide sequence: TGTGCCAGCAGTCCAATTACGGGGTGGGGACGGATTCAGTACTTC. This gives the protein CASSPITGWGRIQYF.

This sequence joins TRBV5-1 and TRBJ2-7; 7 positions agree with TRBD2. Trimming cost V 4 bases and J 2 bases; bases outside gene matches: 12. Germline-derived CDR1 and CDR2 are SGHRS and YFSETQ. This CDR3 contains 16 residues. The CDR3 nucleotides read TGCGCCAGCAGCCCAAGGCCGCCGGGACTAACCTACGAGCAGTACTTC. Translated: CASSPRPPGLTYEQYF.

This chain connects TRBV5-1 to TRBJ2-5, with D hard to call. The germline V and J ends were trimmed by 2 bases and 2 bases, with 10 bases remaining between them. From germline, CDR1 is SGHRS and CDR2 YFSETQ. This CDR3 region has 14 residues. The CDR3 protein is CASSFSMGQETQYF. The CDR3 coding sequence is TGCGCCAGCAGCTTTTCAATGGGTCAAGAGACCCAGTACTTC.

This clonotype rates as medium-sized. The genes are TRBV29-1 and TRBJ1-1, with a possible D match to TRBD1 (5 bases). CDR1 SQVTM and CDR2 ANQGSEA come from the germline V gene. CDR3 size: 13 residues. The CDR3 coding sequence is TGCGCCCATAGGAGGGGCAGGGACACTGAAGCTTTCTTT. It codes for CAHRRGRDTEAFF.

In nucleotides, the CDR3 is TGCGCCAGCAGCTTAGGACAGGCCGACTACGAGCAGTACTTC. This codes for CASSLGQADYEQYF. The rearrangement uses TRBV5-1 and TRBJ2-7, with 7 bases lining up with TRBD1. The CDR3 is made up of 14 amino acids. The trim removed 2 bases at V and 3 bases at J, leaving 5 bases unmatched. Per germline, CDR1 SGHRS and CDR2 YFSETQ.

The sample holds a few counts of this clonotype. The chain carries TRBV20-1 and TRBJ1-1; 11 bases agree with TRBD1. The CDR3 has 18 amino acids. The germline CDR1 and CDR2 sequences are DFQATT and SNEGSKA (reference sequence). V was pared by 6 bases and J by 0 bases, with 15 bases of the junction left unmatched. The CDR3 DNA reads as TGCAGTGCCAATCAACTCCCCGGGACAGGGGGTTTGAACACTGAAGCTTTCTTT. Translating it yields CSANQLPGTGGLNTEAFF.

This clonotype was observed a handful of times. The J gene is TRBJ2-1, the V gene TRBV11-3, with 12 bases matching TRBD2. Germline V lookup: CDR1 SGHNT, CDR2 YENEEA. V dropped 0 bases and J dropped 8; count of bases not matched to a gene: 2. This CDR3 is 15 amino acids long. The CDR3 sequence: CASSLEPSGRDEQFF. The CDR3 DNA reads TGTGCCAGCAGCTTAGAGCCTAGCGGGAGGGATGAGCAGTTCTTC.